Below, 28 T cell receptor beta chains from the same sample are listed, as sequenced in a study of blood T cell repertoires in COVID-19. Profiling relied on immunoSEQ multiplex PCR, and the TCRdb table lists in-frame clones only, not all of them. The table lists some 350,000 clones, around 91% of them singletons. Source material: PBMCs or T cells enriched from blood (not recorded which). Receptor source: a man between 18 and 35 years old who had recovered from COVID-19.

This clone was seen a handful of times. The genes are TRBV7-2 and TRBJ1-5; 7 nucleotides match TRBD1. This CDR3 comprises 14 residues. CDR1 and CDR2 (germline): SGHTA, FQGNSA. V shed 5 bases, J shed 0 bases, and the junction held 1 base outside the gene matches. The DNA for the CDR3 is TGTGCCAGCAGCACAGGGGTTAGCAATCAGCCCCAGCATTTT. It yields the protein CASSTGVSNQPQHF.

CDR3 residues: CASSPRGSGANVLTF. The CDR3 region has the DNA TGTGCCAGCAGCCCCAGGGGCTCTGGGGCCAACGTCCTGACTTTC. The genes are TRBV13 and TRBJ2-6, with D possibly TRBD1 on 6 matching bases. The germline V gene has CDR1 PRHDT and CDR2 FYEKMQ (reference sequence). The V and J ends lost 5 bases and 0 bases respectively, with 8 bases between them. The CDR3 is 15 residues long.

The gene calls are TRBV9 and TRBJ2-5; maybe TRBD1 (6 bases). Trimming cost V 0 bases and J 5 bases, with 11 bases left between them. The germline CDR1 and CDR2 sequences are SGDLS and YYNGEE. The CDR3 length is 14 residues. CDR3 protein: CASSVDRAVETQYF. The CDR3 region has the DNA TGTGCCAGCAGCGTAGACAGGGCCGTGGAGACCCAGTACTTC.

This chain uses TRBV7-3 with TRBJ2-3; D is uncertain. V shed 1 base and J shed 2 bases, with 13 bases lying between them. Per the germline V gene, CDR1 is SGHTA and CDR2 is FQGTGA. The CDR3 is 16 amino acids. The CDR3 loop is CASSLMGVSITDTQYF. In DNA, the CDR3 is TGTGCCAGCAGCTTAATGGGCGTTTCGATCACAGATACGCAGTATTTT. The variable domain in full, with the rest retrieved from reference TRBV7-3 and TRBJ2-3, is GAGVSQTPSNKVTEKGKYVELRCDPISGHTALYWYRQSLGQGPEFLIYFQGTGAADDSGLPNDRFFAVRPEGSVSTLKIQRTERGDSAVYLCASSLMGVSITDTQYFGPGTRLTVL.

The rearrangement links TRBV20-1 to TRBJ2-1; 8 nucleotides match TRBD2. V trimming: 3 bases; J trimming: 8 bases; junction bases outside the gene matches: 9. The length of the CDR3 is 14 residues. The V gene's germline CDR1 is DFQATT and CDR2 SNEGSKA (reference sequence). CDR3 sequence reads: CSASLGLGSDEQFF. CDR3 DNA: TGCAGTGCTAGTCTGGGACTAGGTAGCGATGAGCAGTTCTTC.

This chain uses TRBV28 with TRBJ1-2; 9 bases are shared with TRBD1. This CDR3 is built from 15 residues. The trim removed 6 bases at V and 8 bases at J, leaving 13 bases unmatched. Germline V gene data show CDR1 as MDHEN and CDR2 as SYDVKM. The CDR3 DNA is TGTGCCAGCAGCTCAACAGGGGGCGCCTTACGGGGCTACACCTTC. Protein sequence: CASSSTGGALRGYTF.

DNA of the CDR3: TGTGCCAGCAGTGCTACAGGGGGCTGGAGGAACACTGAAGCTTTCTTT. This codes for CASSATGGWRNTEAFF. V and J are TRBV6-1 and TRBJ1-1, with 9 bases identical to TRBD1. There are 16 residues in the CDR3. Germline assignment: CDR1 MNHNS and CDR2 SASEGT. Unmatched junction bases numbered 7, after V lost 4 bases and J lost 1 base.

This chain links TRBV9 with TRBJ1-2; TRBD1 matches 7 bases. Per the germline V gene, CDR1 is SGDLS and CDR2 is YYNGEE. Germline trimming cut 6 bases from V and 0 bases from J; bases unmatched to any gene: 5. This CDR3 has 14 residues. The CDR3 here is CASTKGGANYGYTF. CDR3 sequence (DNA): TGTGCCAGCACGAAAGGGGGCGCTAACTATGGCTACACCTTC.

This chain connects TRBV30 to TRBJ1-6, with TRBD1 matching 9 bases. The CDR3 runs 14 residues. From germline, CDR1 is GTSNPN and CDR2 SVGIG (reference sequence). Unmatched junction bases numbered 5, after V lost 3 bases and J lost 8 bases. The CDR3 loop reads CAWRNDRGYSPLHF. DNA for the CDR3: TGTGCCTGGAGAAACGACAGGGGGTATTCACCCCTCCACTTT.

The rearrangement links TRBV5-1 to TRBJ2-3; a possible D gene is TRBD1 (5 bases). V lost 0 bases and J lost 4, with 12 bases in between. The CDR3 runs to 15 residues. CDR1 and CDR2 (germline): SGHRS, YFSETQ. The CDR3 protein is CASSLDSQGADTQYF. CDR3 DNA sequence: TGCGCCAGCAGCTTGGACTCACAAGGGGCAGATACGCAGTATTTT.

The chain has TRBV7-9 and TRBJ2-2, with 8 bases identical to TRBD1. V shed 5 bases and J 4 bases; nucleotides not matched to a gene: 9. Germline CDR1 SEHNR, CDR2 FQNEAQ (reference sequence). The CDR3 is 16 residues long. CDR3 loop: CASSHKDRVGTGELFF. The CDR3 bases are TGTGCCAGCAGCCACAAGGACAGGGTGGGCACCGGGGAGCTGTTTTTT.

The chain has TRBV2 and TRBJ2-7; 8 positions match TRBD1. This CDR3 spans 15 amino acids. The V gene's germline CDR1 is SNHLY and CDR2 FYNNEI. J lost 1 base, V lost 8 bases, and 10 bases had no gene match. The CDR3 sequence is CASGDTDRASYEQYF. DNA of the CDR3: TGTGCCAGCGGGGATACGGACAGGGCTTCCTACGAGCAGTACTTC.

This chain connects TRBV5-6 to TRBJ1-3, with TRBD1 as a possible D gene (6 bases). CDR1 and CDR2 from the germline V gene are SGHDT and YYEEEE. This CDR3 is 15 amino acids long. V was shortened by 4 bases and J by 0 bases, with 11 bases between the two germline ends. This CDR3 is CASSQDSRSGNTIYF. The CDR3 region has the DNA TGTGCCAGCAGCCAGGACAGCCGCTCTGGAAACACCATATATTTT.

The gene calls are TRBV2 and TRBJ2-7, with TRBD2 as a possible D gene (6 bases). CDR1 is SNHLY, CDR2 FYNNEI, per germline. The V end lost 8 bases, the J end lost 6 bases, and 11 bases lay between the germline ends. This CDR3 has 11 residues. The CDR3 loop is CASPGRGEQYF. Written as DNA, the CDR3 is TGTGCCAGCCCCGGGCGGGGCGAGCAGTACTTC.

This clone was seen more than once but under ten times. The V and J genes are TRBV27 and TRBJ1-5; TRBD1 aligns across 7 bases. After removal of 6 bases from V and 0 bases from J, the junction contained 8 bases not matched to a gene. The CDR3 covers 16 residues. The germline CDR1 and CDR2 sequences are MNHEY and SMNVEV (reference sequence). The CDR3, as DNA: TGTGCCAGCAGCCTCAGGGGGGTATATAGCAATCAGCCCCAGCATTTT. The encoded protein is CASSLRGVYSNQPQHF.

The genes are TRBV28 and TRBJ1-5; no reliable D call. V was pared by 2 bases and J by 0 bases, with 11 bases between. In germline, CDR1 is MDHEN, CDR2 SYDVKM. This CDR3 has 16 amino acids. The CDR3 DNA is TGTGCCAGCAGTTTAGTTCCAGGCAATAGCAATCAGCCCCAGCATTTT. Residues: CASSLVPGNSNQPQHF.

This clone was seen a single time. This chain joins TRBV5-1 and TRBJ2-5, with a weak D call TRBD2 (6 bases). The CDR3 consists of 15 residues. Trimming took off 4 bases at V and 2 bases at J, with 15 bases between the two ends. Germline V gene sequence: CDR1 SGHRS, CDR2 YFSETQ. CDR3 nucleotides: TGCGCCAGCAGCCGGGATGGTGGGGGGCAAGAGACCCAGTACTTC. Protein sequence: CASSRDGGGQETQYF.

The DNA for the CDR3 is TGCGCCAGCAGCCAAGACAGGTTAGCGGGGGGTCAAGAGACCCAGTACTTC. As protein: CASSQDRLAGGQETQYF. The gene calls are TRBV4-1 and TRBJ2-5, with TRBD2 matching over 10 bases. The CDR3 spans 17 residues. Trimming took 0 bases from V and 2 from J; bases not matched to a gene: 6. Germline assignment: CDR1 MGHRA and CDR2 YSYEKL.

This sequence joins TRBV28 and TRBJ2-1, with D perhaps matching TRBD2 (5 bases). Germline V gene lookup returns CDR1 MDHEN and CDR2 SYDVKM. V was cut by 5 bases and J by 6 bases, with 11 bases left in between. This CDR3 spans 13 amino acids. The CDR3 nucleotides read TGTGCCAGCAGTCCGGGGAGCCCCAATGAGCAGTTCTTC. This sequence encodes CASSPGSPNEQFF.

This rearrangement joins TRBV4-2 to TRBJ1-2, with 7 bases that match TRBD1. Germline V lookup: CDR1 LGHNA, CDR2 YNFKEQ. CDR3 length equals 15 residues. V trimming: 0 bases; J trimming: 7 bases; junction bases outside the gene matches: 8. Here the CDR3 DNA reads TGTGCCAGCAGCCAAGATCGCGCCAGGGGGGTTGGCTACACCTTC. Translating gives CASSQDRARGVGYTF.

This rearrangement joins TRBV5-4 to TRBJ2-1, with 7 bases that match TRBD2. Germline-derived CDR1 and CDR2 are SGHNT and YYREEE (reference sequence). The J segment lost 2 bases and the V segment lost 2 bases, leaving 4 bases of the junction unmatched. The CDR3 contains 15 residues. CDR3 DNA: TGTGCCAGCAGCTTACCGGGACTAACCTACAATGAGCAGTTCTTC. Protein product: CASSLPGLTYNEQFF. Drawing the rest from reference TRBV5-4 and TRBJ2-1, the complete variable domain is ETGVTQSPTHLIKTRGQQVTLRCSSQSGHNTVSWYQQALGQGPQFIFQYYREEENGRGNFPPRFSGLQFPNYSSELNVNALELDDSALYLCASSLPGLTYNEQFFGPGTRLTVL.

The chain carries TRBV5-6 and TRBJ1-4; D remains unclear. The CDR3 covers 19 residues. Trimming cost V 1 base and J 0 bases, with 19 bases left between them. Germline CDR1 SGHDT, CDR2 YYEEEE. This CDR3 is CASSLRGNPIAATNEKLFF. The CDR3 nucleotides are TGTGCCAGCAGCTTGAGAGGGAATCCTATTGCAGCAACTAATGAAAAACTGTTTTTT.

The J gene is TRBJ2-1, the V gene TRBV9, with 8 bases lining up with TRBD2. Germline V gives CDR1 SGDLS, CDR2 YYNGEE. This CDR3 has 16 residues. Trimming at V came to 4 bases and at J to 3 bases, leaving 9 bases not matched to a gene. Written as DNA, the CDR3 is TGTGCCAGCAGCCCTCGTTTAGCGGGGAACTACAATGAGCAGTTCTTC. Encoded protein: CASSPRLAGNYNEQFF. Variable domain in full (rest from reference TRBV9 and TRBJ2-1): DSGVTQTPKHLITATGQRVTLRCSPRSGDLSVYWYQQSLDQGLQFLIQYYNGEERAKGNILERFSAQQFPDLHSELNLSSLELGDSALYFCASSPRLAGNYNEQFFGPGTRLTVL.

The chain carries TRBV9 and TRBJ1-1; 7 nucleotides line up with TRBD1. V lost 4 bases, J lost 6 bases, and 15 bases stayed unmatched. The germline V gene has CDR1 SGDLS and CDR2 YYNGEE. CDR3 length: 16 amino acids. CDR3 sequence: CASSPDTIQGISEAFF. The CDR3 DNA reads TGTGCCAGCAGCCCCGACACCATACAGGGGATCTCTGAAGCTTTCTTT.

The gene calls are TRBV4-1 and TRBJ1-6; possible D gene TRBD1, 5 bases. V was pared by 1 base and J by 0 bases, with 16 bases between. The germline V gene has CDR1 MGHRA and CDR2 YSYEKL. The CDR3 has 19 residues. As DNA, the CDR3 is TGCGCCAGCAGCCAAGTTCTCGCGGGGGTTAGCTCCTATAATTCACCCCTCCACTTT. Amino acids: CASSQVLAGVSSYNSPLHF.

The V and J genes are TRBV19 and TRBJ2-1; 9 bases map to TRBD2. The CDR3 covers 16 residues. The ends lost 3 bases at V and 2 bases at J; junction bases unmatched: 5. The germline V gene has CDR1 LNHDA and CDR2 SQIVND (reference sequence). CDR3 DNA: TGTGCCAGTAGTATTTTAGCTAGCGGGGCCTACAATGAGCAGTTCTTC. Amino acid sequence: CASSILASGAYNEQFF.

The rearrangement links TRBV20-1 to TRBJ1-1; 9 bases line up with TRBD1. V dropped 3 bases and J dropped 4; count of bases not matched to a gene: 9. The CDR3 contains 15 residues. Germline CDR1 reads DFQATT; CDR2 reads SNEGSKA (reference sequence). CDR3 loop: CSASYYRGLGTEAFF. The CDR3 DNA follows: TGCAGTGCTAGTTACTACAGGGGGCTCGGCACTGAAGCTTTCTTT.

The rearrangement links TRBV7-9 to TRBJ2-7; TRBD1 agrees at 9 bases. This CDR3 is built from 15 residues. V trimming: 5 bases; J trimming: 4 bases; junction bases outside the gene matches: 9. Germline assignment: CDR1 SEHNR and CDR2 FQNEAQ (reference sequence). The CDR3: CASSPRGTGWYEQYF. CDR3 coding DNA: TGTGCCAGCAGCCCAAGGGGGACAGGGTGGTACGAGCAGTACTTC.